Below, 30 T cell receptor beta chains from the same sample are listed, as sequenced in a study of T-cell reconstitution after alpha-beta-depleted transplantation in children. TCRbeta library preparation incorporated unique molecular identifiers. TCRdb fed the PCR reads into MiXCR, producing one record per CDR3 protein. The data hold about 190,000 distinct CDR3 sequences, with 6.5% to 7.5% observed a single time. Specimen: PBMCs from the stem cell graft donor, collected from the stem cell graft. The receptors come from a human donor who donated a stem cell graft to a child with Wiskott-Aldrich syndrome.

This clonotype is a singleton in its sample. The chain employs TRBV20-1 and TRBJ2-3; the D is unclear. Trimming stripped 1 base from V and 0 bases from J, with 5 bases between. Germline CDR1 and CDR2: DFQATT and SNEGSKA (reference sequence). The CDR3 spans 13 residues. CDR3 loop: CSARAASTDTQYF. The CDR3 coding sequence is TGCAGTGCTAGAGCTGCGAGCACAGATACGCAGTATTTT.

Ten or more counts support this clonotype. The chain has TRBV6-5 and TRBJ1-6, with 9 bases identical to TRBD1. Trimming removed 6 bases from V and 6 bases from J; junction bases left unmatched: 6. Germline V gene data show CDR1 as MNHEY and CDR2 as SVGAGI. This CDR3 has 15 residues. The CDR3 loop is CASRRPGQGNSPLHF. The DNA for the CDR3 is TGTGCCAGCAGGCGACCGGGACAGGGTAATTCACCCCTCCACTTT.

This chain links TRBV7-9 with TRBJ1-4, with D uncertain. The CDR3 sequence is 14 residues long. From germline, CDR1 is SEHNR and CDR2 FQNEAQ (reference sequence). Between the trimmed V and J ends, which lost 1 base and 4 bases, there was a span of 7 bases. The CDR3 protein is CASSLVRSNEKLFF. The DNA for the CDR3 is TGTGCCAGCAGCTTAGTACGGAGTAATGAAAAACTGTTTTTT.

This clonotype was detected ten times or more. The V and J genes are TRBV12-3 or TRBV12-4 and TRBJ2-1; D might be TRBD2 (5 bases). The CDR3 has 16 amino acids. V lost 5 bases and J lost 0, with 14 bases in between. CDR3 bases: TGTGCCAGCAGTCCCCTAGCTTGGAGCTCCTACAATGAGCAGTTCTTC. Translation gives CASSPLAWSSYNEQFF.

This clonotype was detected ten times or more. The rearrangement uses TRBV15 and TRBJ2-1, with 7 nucleotides matching TRBD2. Per germline, CDR1 LNHNV and CDR2 YYDKDF (reference sequence). The CDR3 contains 15 residues. After removal of 6 bases from V and 8 bases from J, the junction contained 13 bases not matched to a gene. This CDR3 reads CATRPWNGLVDEQFF. CDR3 nucleotides: TGTGCCACCAGGCCTTGGAATGGACTAGTCGATGAGCAGTTCTTC. Together with reference TRBV15 and TRBJ2-1, the CDR3 gives the full variable domain: DAMVIQNPRYQVTQFGKPVTLSCSQTLNHNVMYWYQQKSSQAPKLLFHYYDKDFNNEADTPDNFQSRRPNTSFCFLDIRSPGLGDTAMYLCATRPWNGLVDEQFFGPGTRLTVL.

The sample holds a few counts of this clonotype. The V gene is TRBV5-1, the J gene TRBJ2-2; 7 bases fit TRBD1. The V gene end was trimmed by 3 bases and the J gene end by 0 bases; junction bases not matched to a gene: 5. The CDR3 contains 16 residues. Per the germline V gene, CDR1 is SGHRS and CDR2 is YFSETQ. The CDR3 loop is CASSSTGASNTGELFF. Here the CDR3 DNA reads TGCGCCAGCAGCTCCACAGGGGCCTCGAACACCGGGGAGCTGTTTTTT.

Ten or more counts support this clonotype. The chain joins TRBV5-1 to TRBJ2-1; a possible D gene is TRBD1 (6 bases). V lost 4 bases and J 9 bases, leaving 17 bases between the germline ends. This CDR3 has 14 residues. Germline V gene lookup returns CDR1 SGHRS and CDR2 YFSETQ. The CDR3 DNA is TGCGCCAGCAGCGCCTTGGGGACACAGGGTGAGCAGTTCTTC. Translating it yields CASSALGTQGEQFF.

This sequence joins TRBV7-2 and TRBJ2-2; maybe TRBD1 (6 bases). Germline V gives CDR1 SGHTA, CDR2 FQGNSA. Trimming stripped 1 base from V and 4 bases from J, with 10 bases between. The CDR3 covers 15 residues. This chain's CDR3 is CASSLVPRGTGELFF. The CDR3 region has the DNA TGTGCCAGCAGCTTAGTGCCCAGGGGCACCGGGGAGCTGTTTTTT. Full variable domain (missing parts from reference TRBV7-2 and TRBJ2-2): GAGVSQSPSNKVTEKGKDVELRCDPISGHTALYWYRQSLGQGLEFLIYFQGNSAPDKSGLPSDRFSAERTGGSVSTLTIQRTQQEDSAVYLCASSLVPRGTGELFFGEGSRLTVL.

Ten or more counts support this clonotype. V is TRBV9 and J is TRBJ2-3, with 9 bases aligning to TRBD2. Germline lookup yields CDR1 SGDLS and CDR2 YYNGEE. The CDR3 extends over 16 amino acids. Trimming removed 3 bases from V and 6 bases from J; junction bases left unmatched: 11. CDR3 protein: CASSAVAGAYGDTQYF. CDR3 coding DNA: TGTGCCAGCAGCGCCGTAGCGGGAGCATATGGGGATACGCAGTATTTT.

This clonotype was detected many times. This CDR3 is CASRSGGGRTEAFF. CDR3 nucleotide sequence: TGCGCCAGCCGTTCGGGTGGGGGACGGACTGAAGCTTTCTTT. The chain combines TRBV4-3 with TRBJ1-1, with D perhaps TRBD1 (5 bases). Germline CDR1 reads LGHNA; CDR2 reads YSLEER. The CDR3 has 14 residues. Trimming removed 8 bases from V and 5 bases from J, with 18 bases in between.

At least ten counts were recorded for this clonotype. The chain combines TRBV12-3 or TRBV12-4 with TRBJ2-3; D is undetermined. Between the trimmed V and J ends, which lost 3 bases and 1 base, there was a span of 11 bases. The CDR3 extends over 15 amino acids. CDR3 region: CASSFIGSGTDTQYF. The CDR3 DNA reads TGTGCCAGCAGTTTTATCGGGTCAGGCACAGATACGCAGTATTTT.

This clonotype occurred many times. This chain joins TRBV10-3 and TRBJ1-2; a possible D gene is TRBD1 (5 bases). Trimming stripped 4 bases from V and 2 bases from J, with 8 bases between. From germline, CDR1 is ENHRY and CDR2 SYGVKD. The CDR3 consists of 13 residues. The CDR3 DNA reads as TGTGCCATCAGTGGACAGTTCAACTATGGCTACACCTTC. This sequence encodes CAISGQFNYGYTF.

In this sample, this clonotype turned up many times. The V and J genes are TRBV7-9 and TRBJ1-2; D remains ambiguous. CDR3 length: 16 residues. Germline V gene lookup returns CDR1 SEHNR and CDR2 FQNEAQ (reference sequence). V gave up 1 base and J gave up 3 bases, with 15 bases separating them. CDR3 DNA sequence: TGTGCCAGCAGCTTAGTGGATCCCTGCACCCACTATGGCTACACCTTC. Its translation is CASSLVDPCTHYGYTF.

This clonotype has at least ten counts. This chain uses TRBV12-3 or TRBV12-4 with TRBJ2-7; tentative D call: TRBD1 (5 bases). V was cut by 3 bases and J by 6 bases, with 12 bases left in between. The length of the CDR3 is 13 residues. The CDR3 DNA reads TGTGCCAGCAGTTTCGCAGGGTTTAGCGAGCAGTACTTC. Protein sequence: CASSFAGFSEQYF.

Many counts were recorded for this clonotype. V gene TRBV6-5 combines with J gene TRBJ2-5; the D gene is possibly TRBD2 (7 bases). CDR1 MNHEY and CDR2 SVGAGI come from the germline V gene. V lost 8 bases and J lost 2, with 15 bases in between. This CDR3 comprises 14 residues. This CDR3 reads CASSRGGKQETQYF. CDR3 nucleotide sequence: TGTGCCAGCTCGAGGGGGGGGAAACAAGAGACCCAGTACTTC.

This clonotype was detected a few times. The chain couples TRBV20-1 to TRBJ2-7; 7 nucleotides match TRBD2. The germline V gene has CDR1 DFQATT and CDR2 SNEGSKA (reference sequence). The V segment lost 3 bases and the J segment 5 bases; nucleotides outside the gene matches: 10. The CDR3 is made up of 14 amino acids. CDR3 DNA sequence: TGCAGTGCTAGGAAACGAGGGAGGGCCGACGAGCAGTACTTC. This translates into CSARKRGRADEQYF.

Many counts were recorded for this clonotype. The rearrangement joins TRBV13 to TRBJ2-7; the D gene could be TRBD1 or TRBD2 (5 bases each). The CDR3 is 16 residues long. V was clipped by 3 bases and J by 3 bases, with 18 bases between them. Germline CDR1 reads PRHDT; CDR2 reads FYEKMQ (reference sequence). In DNA, the CDR3 is TGTGCCAGCAGCTTCAGCTTGTTAGGGGACCACTACGAGCAGTACTTC. Protein: CASSFSLLGDHYEQYF. Variable domain in full (rest from reference TRBV13 and TRBJ2-7): AAGVIQSPRHLIKEKRETATLKCYPIPRHDTVYWYQQGPGQDPQFLISFYEKMQSDKGSIPDRFSAQQFSDYHSELNMSSLELGDSALYFCASSFSLLGDHYEQYFGPGTRLTVT.

In its sample, this clonotype was seen many times. The V and J genes are TRBV20-1 and TRBJ2-1; TRBD1 aligns across 9 bases. Trimming removed 6 bases from V and 4 bases from J; junction bases left unmatched: 10. This CDR3 is 15 amino acids long. CDR1 is DFQATT and CDR2 is SNEGSKA in the germline V gene (reference sequence). The CDR3 reads CSAAKDRGKYNEQFF. For the CDR3, the DNA is TGCAGTGCCGCCAAGGACAGGGGAAAATACAATGAGCAGTTCTTC.

This clonotype was picked up a small number of times. This chain links TRBV6-5 with TRBJ1-3, with D hard to call. Trimming took 5 bases from V and 0 from J, leaving 11 bases between them. Germline CDR1 reads MNHEY; CDR2 reads SVGAGI. There are 15 residues in the CDR3. The CDR3 protein is CASSLKTSSGNTIYF. CDR3 bases: TGTGCCAGCAGTCTAAAGACGAGCTCTGGAAACACCATATATTTT.

CDR3: CASSFPGQGATEAFF. The CDR3 coding sequence is TGCGCCAGCAGCTTTCCGGGACAGGGGGCAACTGAAGCTTTCTTT. This sequence joins TRBV5-1 and TRBJ1-1; 12 nucleotides match TRBD1. The V segment lost 2 bases and the J segment 5 bases; nucleotides outside the gene matches: 4. In germline, CDR1 is SGHRS, CDR2 YFSETQ. CDR3 size: 15 residues.

There are many counts of this clonotype. The rearrangement uses TRBV3-1 and TRBJ2-1; D may be TRBD1 or TRBD2 (6 bases each). Germline V gene lookup returns CDR1 LGHDT and CDR2 YNNKEL (reference sequence). V dropped 7 bases and J dropped 3 bases, with 13 bases sitting between them. There are 14 residues in the CDR3. CDR3 DNA: TGTGCCAGCACGGGGGCCCGGAACTACAATGAGCAGTTCTTC. This codes for CASTGARNYNEQFF.

The V gene is TRBV4-3, the J gene TRBJ2-5; the match to TRBD1 covers 9 bases. CDR1 is LGHNA, CDR2 YSLEER, per germline. CDR3 length equals 16 residues. Trimming took 1 base from V and 4 from J; bases not matched to a gene: 7. The CDR3 bases are TGCGCCAGCAGCCAAGGGACTACAGGGGGCTTAGAGACCCAGTACTTC. It is translated as CASSQGTTGGLETQYF.

This clonotype has just a few counts. The V gene is TRBV6-1, the J gene TRBJ1-6, with a possible D match to TRBD1 (5 bases). Germline V CDR1 and CDR2: MNHNS, SASEGT. The V and J ends lost 1 base and 9 bases respectively, with 13 bases between them. This CDR3 has 15 amino acids. The CDR3 sequence: CASSEVGPGGSPLHF. CDR3 nucleotides: TGTGCCAGCAGTGAAGTGGGGCCAGGAGGTTCACCCCTCCACTTT.

The table lists this clonotype with many counts. The chain carries TRBV20-1 and TRBJ2-7, with D maybe TRBD1 (5 bases). The CDR3 is made up of 12 amino acids. V was cut by 6 bases and J by 6 bases, with 15 bases left in between. Germline CDR1 DFQATT, CDR2 SNEGSKA (reference sequence). The CDR3 nucleotides are TGCAGTGCCCGGAAACAGGACATCGAGCAGTACTTC. The encoded protein is CSARKQDIEQYF.

The chain is built from TRBV30 and TRBJ2-5; D gene unclear. Germline assignment: CDR1 GTSNPN and CDR2 SVGIG (reference sequence). V lost 0 bases, J lost 6 bases, and 17 bases lay in between. The CDR3 covers 15 residues. The CDR3 DNA reads as TGTGCCTGGAGTGTAGACGGGTTGATTGTGAAGACCCAGTACTTC. It specifies CAWSVDGLIVKTQYF.

This clonotype was found many times. The chain is built from TRBV20-1 and TRBJ2-7, with 7 bases matching TRBD1. Germline V gene lookup returns CDR1 DFQATT and CDR2 SNEGSKA (reference sequence). The CDR3 totals 14 residues. V lost 6 bases, J lost 2 bases, and 10 bases stayed unmatched. The CDR3 DNA sequence: TGCAGTGCCTACTCCTCGGGACAGCCCTACGAGCAGTACTTC. It specifies CSAYSSGQPYEQYF.

The table lists this clonotype with many counts. The V gene is TRBV12-3 or TRBV12-4, the J gene TRBJ1-1; D perhaps matches TRBD1 (5 bases). The CDR3 length is 15 residues. V shed 5 bases and J shed 4 bases, with 17 bases lying between them. The CDR3 reads CASSRGLQGGTEAFF. The CDR3 DNA follows: TGTGCCAGCAGTAGGGGACTACAAGGAGGCACTGAAGCTTTCTTT.

There are many counts of this clonotype. V and J are TRBV4-1 and TRBJ2-1; tentatively, D is TRBD1 (6 bases). Germline V lookup: CDR1 MGHRA, CDR2 YSYEKL. V dropped 3 bases and J dropped 10 bases, with 16 bases sitting between them. The CDR3 runs to 14 residues. CDR3 DNA sequence: TGCGCCAGCAGCCATGTACAGGGAACCCAAGAGCAGTTCTTC. Translation: CASSHVQGTQEQFF.

This clonotype has a count of ten or more. The chain employs TRBV28 and TRBJ2-3, with a tentative D call TRBD2 (7 bases). This CDR3 has 16 residues. CDR1 and CDR2 (germline): MDHEN, SYDVKM. Trimming removed 6 bases at V and 4 bases at J, with 20 bases between. CDR3 coding DNA: TGTGCCAGCAGCCCCCTTCTGGGGGGGGCCTCAGATACGCAGTATTTT. Translated: CASSPLLGGASDTQYF.

The gene calls are TRBV12-3 or TRBV12-4 and TRBJ1-2; the D is unclear. V lost 6 bases and J 4 bases, leaving 18 bases between the germline ends. The CDR3 consists of 15 residues. The CDR3 loop reads CASSSSGTPAYGYTF. In nucleotides, the CDR3 is TGTGCCAGCAGCTCATCAGGAACGCCGGCCTATGGCTACACCTTC.